Following are 29 T cell receptor beta chains from one sample sequenced in a study of early T cells in non-severe SARS-CoV-2 infection. TCRdb re-called the 5' RACE reads through MiXCR, storing one row per CDR3 protein. The sample lists 100,000 to 120,000 distinct CDR3 sequences, roughly 12% occurring once. The specimen comprised whole blood, sampled at baseline. The origin of the receptors is an adult who was a healthcare worker with PCR-confirmed SARS-CoV-2 infection or an uninfected control (not recorded which).

There are a few counts of this clonotype. The gene calls are TRBV4-2 and TRBJ2-1; the D is unclear. CDR1 is LGHNA and CDR2 is YNFKEQ in the germline V gene. V dropped 3 bases and J dropped 5 bases, with 5 bases sitting between them. This CDR3 spans 12 amino acids. This CDR3 is CASSHSNNEQFF. In nucleotides, the CDR3 is TGTGCCAGCAGCCATAGCAACAATGAGCAGTTCTTC.

This clonotype was detected many times. This chain links TRBV10-2 with TRBJ1-5; possible D gene TRBD1, 6 bases. Germline values: CDR1 WSHSY, CDR2 SAAADI. The CDR3 length is 13 residues. Trimming took 7 bases from V and 6 from J, leaving 13 bases between them. The CDR3, as DNA: TGCGCCAGCACCAATGGGGGGGCTCAGCCCCAGCATTTT. Protein sequence: CASTNGGAQPQHF.

This clonotype was detected a few times. The V and J genes are TRBV11-2 and TRBJ1-1; TRBD1 agrees at 7 bases. Germline V lookup: CDR1 SGHAT, CDR2 FQNNGV. J gave up 1 base and V 5 bases, and 7 bases lay outside the gene matches. The CDR3 spans 15 residues. The CDR3 spells CASSTRQGGNTEAFF. As DNA, the CDR3 is TGTGCCAGCAGCACCCGACAGGGTGGGAACACTGAAGCTTTCTTT.

This sequence joins TRBV3-1 and TRBJ2-7, with 9 bases matching TRBD2. This CDR3 has 14 amino acids. Per germline, CDR1 LGHDT and CDR2 YNNKEL (reference sequence). Trimming removed 1 base from V and 5 bases from J; junction bases left unmatched: 3. DNA of the CDR3: TGTGCCAGCAGCCAAGGGATAGCGGGGGACGAGCAGTACTTC. It is translated as CASSQGIAGDEQYF.

The rearrangement uses TRBV15 and TRBJ2-1; TRBD1 agrees at 9 bases. The V gene's germline CDR1 is LNHNV and CDR2 YYDKDF (reference sequence). The V gene end was trimmed by 6 bases and the J gene end by 4 bases; junction bases not matched to a gene: 10. The CDR3 length is 16 residues. The DNA of the CDR3 is TGTGCCACCAGAGGCTTCAGGGACAGGGATTACAATGAGCAGTTCTTC. Translating it yields CATRGFRDRDYNEQFF.

This clonotype was seen only a few times. The rearrangement uses TRBV18 and TRBJ2-7; 7 nucleotides line up with TRBD1. The V and J ends lost 6 bases and 3 bases, in that order; junction bases with no gene match: 8. The CDR3 covers 14 residues. Germline values: CDR1 KGHSH, CDR2 LQKENI. CDR3 protein: CASSSGGLSYEQYF. CDR3 coding DNA: TGTGCCAGCTCGTCAGGGGGTTTGAGCTACGAGCAGTACTTC.

This clonotype showed up many times. The V and J genes are TRBV15 and TRBJ2-1; D call uncertain. This CDR3 contains 13 residues. Trimming cost V 0 bases and J 8 bases, with 8 bases left between them. Germline V gene sequence: CDR1 LNHNV, CDR2 YYDKDF (reference sequence). This chain's CDR3 is CATSRDRSHEQFF. The CDR3 DNA reads as TGTGCCACCAGCAGAGATAGGTCCCATGAGCAGTTCTTC.

This clonotype has only a few counts. The J gene is TRBJ1-1, the V gene TRBV6-1, with D perhaps TRBD1 (5 bases). The V gene lost 3 bases and the J gene lost 7 bases, with 18 bases spanning the gap. Germline V gene data show CDR1 as MNHNS and CDR2 as SASEGT. The CDR3 runs to 15 residues. CDR3 region: CASSDQGGFRLEAFF. The CDR3 DNA sequence: TGTGCCAGCAGTGATCAGGGCGGTTTCCGGCTTGAAGCTTTCTTT.

This clonotype turned up a few times. The chain joins TRBV7-9 to TRBJ1-2; D is unclear. The germline CDR1 and CDR2 sequences are SEHNR and FQNEAQ (reference sequence). Deletions cut 4 bases from V and 4 bases from J, with 16 bases between. The CDR3 loop spans 15 amino acids. In DNA form, the CDR3 reads TGTGCCAGCAGCTCCCTAGCCGGGCCCTCCTATGGCTACACCTTC. Translating gives CASSSLAGPSYGYTF.

V gene TRBV28 combines with J gene TRBJ2-3, with D tentatively TRBD2 (6 bases). The CDR3 consists of 15 residues. Trimming pared 1 base from V and 9 bases from J, leaving 17 bases between. Per the germline V gene, CDR1 is MDHEN and CDR2 is SYDVKM. CDR3 region: CASSLSRLVRSTQYF. CDR3 coding DNA: TGTGCCAGCAGTTTATCCCGACTAGTCAGGTCCACGCAGTATTTT.

This chain uses TRBV27 with TRBJ2-7, with 12 nucleotides matching TRBD2. Germline V CDR1 and CDR2: MNHEY, SMNVEV (reference sequence). Trimming removed 4 bases from V and 3 bases from J; junction bases left unmatched: 4. CDR3 length: 15 amino acids. CDR3 coding DNA: TGTGCCAGCAGTTCCAGGACTAGCGGGGACTACGAGCAGTACTTC. This codes for CASSSRTSGDYEQYF.

This clonotype was observed at least ten times. V and J are TRBV2 and TRBJ2-3, with 7 bases matching TRBD2. V gave up 4 bases and J gave up 5 bases; unmatched junction bases: 12. The CDR3 spans 16 residues. CDR1 is SNHLY, CDR2 FYNNEI, per germline. The CDR3 loop reads CASSGRGEGWRDTQYF. CDR3 DNA sequence: TGTGCCAGCAGTGGAAGAGGGGAGGGGTGGAGAGATACGCAGTATTTT. The entire variable domain, with the rest obtained from reference TRBV2 and TRBJ2-3, is as follows: EPEVTQTPSHQVTQMGQEVILRCVPISNHLYFYWYRQILGQKVEFLVSFYNNEISEKSEIFDDQFSVERPDGSNFTLKIRSTKLEDSAMYFCASSGRGEGWRDTQYFGPGTRLTVL.

This clonotype was counted only a few times. The CDR3 here is CSAAGGGIEKLFF. The CDR3, as DNA: TGCAGTGCTGCCGGGGGGGGAATCGAAAAACTGTTTTTT. V and J are TRBV20-1 and TRBJ1-4, with D possibly TRBD1 on 5 matching bases. The CDR3 is 13 residues long. The germline V gene encodes CDR1 DFQATT and CDR2 SNEGSKA (reference sequence). V was cut by 5 bases and J by 8 bases, with 15 bases left in between.

This chain joins TRBV2 and TRBJ1-1; no reliable D call. Germline V gives CDR1 SNHLY, CDR2 FYNNEI. The germline V and J ends were trimmed by 5 bases and 1 base, with 14 bases remaining between them. This CDR3 is built from 15 residues. The CDR3 coding sequence is TGTGCCAGCAGTAAGAGTGAAGTAAAGAACACTGAAGCTTTCTTT. It yields the protein CASSKSEVKNTEAFF.

This clonotype occurred a few times. The rearrangement links TRBV4-2 to TRBJ1-1; 7 bases fit TRBD1. The germline V gene encodes CDR1 LGHNA and CDR2 YNFKEQ. The length of the CDR3 is 14 residues. Trimming cost V 5 bases and J 4 bases; bases outside gene matches: 7. The CDR3 sequence: CASSTGEGVTEAFF. Written as DNA, the CDR3 is TGTGCCAGCAGCACAGGGGAGGGAGTCACTGAAGCTTTCTTT.

This clonotype came up a few times. The chain has TRBV20-1 and TRBJ2-5; 7 bases line up with TRBD2. V trimming: 5 bases; J trimming: 8 bases; junction bases outside the gene matches: 17. This CDR3 is built from 15 residues. Germline V gene data show CDR1 as DFQATT and CDR2 as SNEGSKA (reference sequence). This chain's CDR3 is CSAGSRLAGSQTQYF. The CDR3, as DNA: TGCAGTGCTGGAAGTAGACTAGCAGGATCACAAACCCAGTACTTC.

The chain combines TRBV20-1 with TRBJ1-1; D not certain. Trimming took off 1 base at V and 3 bases at J, with 9 bases between the two ends. CDR1 DFQATT and CDR2 SNEGSKA come from the germline V gene (reference sequence). The CDR3 runs 13 residues. The DNA of the CDR3 is TGCAGTGCTAGAGTACACTCAGACACTGAAGCTTTCTTT. Translating gives CSARVHSDTEAFF.

The sample holds a few counts of this clonotype. The V gene is TRBV5-1, the J gene TRBJ2-5; 12 bases line up with TRBD1. The germline gives CDR1 SGHRS, CDR2 YFSETQ. CDR3 length equals 20 residues. The J segment lost 3 bases and the V segment lost 4 bases, leaving 19 bases of the junction unmatched. This CDR3 reads CASSLPRDRGREGLKETQYF. The CDR3 DNA sequence: TGCGCCAGCAGCCTCCCCCGGGACAGGGGGCGCGAGGGGCTTAAAGAGACCCAGTACTTC.

The rearrangement uses TRBV2 and TRBJ2-1; no clear D. V lost 1 base and J 0 bases, leaving 7 bases between the germline ends. From germline, CDR1 is SNHLY and CDR2 FYNNEI. CDR3 length equals 15 residues. CDR3 sequence reads: CASSEERSSYNEQFF. The CDR3 DNA follows: TGTGCCAGCAGTGAAGAAAGGAGCTCCTACAATGAGCAGTTCTTC. The whole variable domain, remainder taken from reference TRBV2 and TRBJ2-1, is EPEVTQTPSHQVTQMGQEVILRCVPISNHLYFYWYRQILGQKVEFLVSFYNNEISEKSEIFDDQFSVERPDGSNFTLKIRSTKLEDSAMYFCASSEERSSYNEQFFGPGTRLTVL.

This rearrangement joins TRBV5-5 to TRBJ1-6, with 8 bases fitting TRBD1. The CDR3 spans 14 residues. Germline V gene lookup returns CDR1 SGHKS and CDR2 YYEKEE (reference sequence). V was clipped by 2 bases and J by 8 bases; unmatched bases: 3. The CDR3 bases are TGTGCCAGCAGCTTTGGACAGGGCTATTCACCCCTCCACTTT. Protein product: CASSFGQGYSPLHF. The whole variable domain, remainder taken from reference TRBV5-5 and TRBJ1-6, is DAGVTQSPTHLIKTRGQQVTLRCSPISGHKSVSWYQQVLGQGPQFIFQYYEKEERGRGNFPDRFSARQFPNYSSELNVNALLLGDSALYLCASSFGQGYSPLHFGNGTRLTVT.

The chain uses TRBV29-1 and TRBJ1-1, with TRBD1 matching over 7 bases. The CDR3 contains 14 residues. With 5 bases clipped from V and 5 bases from J, the junction kept 11 bases outside the gene matches. Germline V lookup: CDR1 SQVTM, CDR2 ANQGSEA. In DNA, the CDR3 is TGCAGCGTTAAATTCAGGGGGGCCGGGACTGAAGCTTTCTTT. Its translation: CSVKFRGAGTEAFF.

The table lists this clonotype with a few counts. The V gene is TRBV28, the J gene TRBJ2-7, with 10 positions matching TRBD1. V trimming: 3 bases; J trimming: 4 bases; junction bases outside the gene matches: 9. This CDR3 contains 16 residues. Germline V lookup: CDR1 MDHEN, CDR2 SYDVKM. The CDR3 DNA reads as TGTGCCAGCAGTTTGCCCCCCGGGACAGGGGTTTACGAGCAGTACTTC. It encodes CASSLPPGTGVYEQYF.

The rearrangement joins TRBV10-2 to TRBJ1-5, with 12 bases fitting TRBD1. The germline V gene encodes CDR1 WSHSY and CDR2 SAAADI. This CDR3 has 17 amino acids. The J segment lost 7 bases and the V segment lost 3 bases, leaving 10 bases of the junction unmatched. CDR3 protein: CASSDWTPGQGAQPQHF. The CDR3 region has the DNA TGCGCCAGCAGTGACTGGACACCGGGACAGGGGGCCCAGCCCCAGCATTTT.

V is TRBV5-1 and J is TRBJ2-7, with 7 bases fitting TRBD1. Germline lookup yields CDR1 SGHRS and CDR2 YFSETQ. The CDR3 runs to 16 residues. The V and J ends lost 5 bases and 5 bases, in that order; junction bases with no gene match: 16. CDR3 in DNA: TGCGCCAGCAGATCCGGACAGGCTAACGGGAATGACGAGCAGTACTTC. Its protein is CASRSGQANGNDEQYF.

In this sample, this clonotype turned up a few times. V gene TRBV20-1 combines with J gene TRBJ2-3; 10 bases map to TRBD2. J lost 3 bases, V lost 0 bases, and 3 bases had no gene match. This CDR3 is 15 amino acids long. Germline V gives CDR1 DFQATT, CDR2 SNEGSKA (reference sequence). In DNA, the CDR3 is TGCAGTGCTAGAGATGCACTAGCGGGAACAGATACGCAGTATTTT. Its protein is CSARDALAGTDTQYF.

This chain joins TRBV7-3 and TRBJ2-3; D is unresolved. Trimming pared 2 bases from V and 2 bases from J, leaving 8 bases between. The CDR3 contains 14 residues. The germline CDR1 and CDR2 sequences are SGHTA and FQGTGA. DNA for the CDR3: TGTGCCAGCAGCTTAGACTCAAACACAGATACGCAGTATTTT. Translated, it gives CASSLDSNTDTQYF.

This clonotype has more than one count but fewer than ten. The J gene is TRBJ1-1, the V gene TRBV5-1; tentatively, D is TRBD1 (6 bases). Trimming pared 4 bases from V and 4 bases from J, leaving 14 bases between. This CDR3 is 14 amino acids long. Germline-derived CDR1 and CDR2 are SGHRS and YFSETQ. CDR3 amino acids: CASSNGQTITEAFF. In DNA, the CDR3 is TGCGCCAGCAGCAATGGACAGACTATCACTGAAGCTTTCTTT.

This clonotype was observed a few times. The chain carries TRBV5-4 and TRBJ2-3; D uncertain. This CDR3 contains 12 residues. V was cut by 0 bases and J by 10 bases, with 9 bases left in between. Germline V gives CDR1 SGHNT, CDR2 YYREEE (reference sequence). The CDR3 DNA reads TGTGCCAGCAGCTTGGTCGGCAAGGCGCAGTATTTT. Amino acids: CASSLVGKAQYF. The full variable domain, its missing parts supplied by reference TRBV5-4 and TRBJ2-3, is ETGVTQSPTHLIKTRGQQVTLRCSSQSGHNTVSWYQQALGQGPQFIFQYYREEENGRGNFPPRFSGLQFPNYSSELNVNALELDDSALYLCASSLVGKAQYFGPGTRLTVL.

This clonotype was picked up a small number of times. This chain joins TRBV15 and TRBJ2-3; 14 bases agree with TRBD2. Trimming at V came to 4 bases and at J to 6 bases, leaving 9 bases not matched to a gene. Per germline, CDR1 LNHNV and CDR2 YYDKDF (reference sequence). The CDR3 length is 17 residues. The CDR3 DNA reads as TGTGCCACCAGCAAGGGACTAGCGGGAGTGGGATCCGATACGCAGTATTTT. Translated: CATSKGLAGVGSDTQYF.